This entry concerns a single TCR beta chain. Its matching antigen is unknown. TCRdb's table, derived via immunoSEQ multiplex PCR, lists solely in-frame clones and lacks some. This table has 150,000 or so clones, roughly 90% appearing once. This specimen comes from a study of cytomegalovirus exposure and HLA in healthy donors. Study-level findings and limits: Cytomegalovirus-associated status was assigned to around 160 TCR beta chains.

Donors came from a validation cohort of 95 to 150 subjects, distinct from the first 666-subject cohort. Specimen: PBMCs. The TCR originated in a man aged 18 to 30 in good health and CMV-seropositive.

In DNA, the CDR3 is TGTGCCAGCAGCTTATCCAAAGAGACCCAGTACTTC. Amino acid sequence: CASSLSKETQYF. The genes are TRBV11-2 and TRBJ2-5; D is ambiguous. From germline, CDR1 is SGHAT and CDR2 FQNNGV. This CDR3 has 12 amino acids. The V end lost 2 bases, the J end lost 3 bases, and 4 bases lay between the germline ends.